These 17 T cell receptor beta chains share one sample of origin, sequenced in a study of molecular identifiers for immune sequencing clone quantification. TCRdb analysed the PCR reads with MiXCR anew, one entry per CDR3 protein. Among a few hundred thousand distinct CDR3 sequences listed, roughly a quarter were seen once. The material sequenced was naive CD8+ T cells from blood, with Jurkat cell RNA spiked in. Subset given: FACS-sorted CD8+CD4-CCR7+CD45RA+ naive T cells. These receptors came from a human donor in good health. Some libraries in this study had Jurkat cell RNA spiked in.

This clonotype was detected ten times or more. The chain couples TRBV28 to TRBJ2-7; D uncertain. Trimming cost V 1 base and J 1 base, with 8 bases left between them. Germline V CDR1 and CDR2: MDHEN, SYDVKM. The length of the CDR3 is 14 residues. Here the CDR3 reads CASSLLSRSYEQYF. CDR3 coding DNA: TGTGCCAGCAGTTTATTATCCCGATCCTACGAGCAGTACTTC. The entire variable domain, with the rest obtained from reference TRBV28 and TRBJ2-7, is as follows: DVKVTQSSRYLVKRTGEKVFLECVQDMDHENMFWYRQDPGLGLRLIYFSYDVKMKEKGDIPEGYSVSREKKERFSLILESASTNQTSMYLCASSLLSRSYEQYFGPGTRLTVT.

This clonotype appeared many times. The rearrangement links TRBV9 to TRBJ2-3, with D perhaps matching TRBD1 (5 bases). Trimming left V 3 bases short and J 1 base short, with 9 bases between. In germline, CDR1 is SGDLS, CDR2 YYNGEE. The CDR3 is 14 residues long. The CDR3 coding sequence is TGTGCCAGCAGCGACAGGTATGGCACAGATACGCAGTATTTT. Protein sequence: CASSDRYGTDTQYF.

This clonotype has ten or more counts. The chain carries TRBV29-1 and TRBJ1-1; 8 bases fit TRBD1. This CDR3 is 13 amino acids long. Germline V lookup: CDR1 SQVTM, CDR2 ANQGSEA. The trim removed 7 bases at V and 0 bases at J, leaving 4 bases unmatched. CDR3 bases: TGCAGCGGGACAGGGCCGATGAACACTGAAGCTTTCTTT. Its translation: CSGTGPMNTEAFF. Full variable domain (rest looked up from reference TRBV29-1 and TRBJ1-1): SAVISQKPSRDICQRGTSLTIQCQVDSQVTMMFWYRQQPGQSLTLIATANQGSEATYESGFVIDKFPISRPNLTFSTLTVSNMSPEDSSIYLCSGTGPMNTEAFFGQGTRLTVV.

A remark on this clonotype: A much larger clone is a single base away; this may be a read error. This chain joins TRBV19 and TRBJ2-7; D unresolved. The CDR3 is 13 amino acids. Germline assignment: CDR1 LNHDA and CDR2 SQIVND (reference sequence). V was pared by 8 bases and J by 5 bases, with 16 bases between. The chain's CDR3 is CASCPIKGNEQYF. The CDR3 bases are TGTGCCAGTTGTCCCATTAAGGGCAACGAGCAGTACTTC. Full variable domain (rest looked up from reference TRBV19 and TRBJ2-7): DGGITQSPKYLFRKEGQNVTLSCEQNLNHDAMYWYRQDPGQGLRLIYYSQIVNDFQKGDIAEGYSVSREKKESFPLTVTSAQKNPTAFYLCASCPIKGNEQYFGPGTRLTVT.

This clonotype was found many times. The genes are TRBV29-1 and TRBJ2-7; 8 nucleotides match TRBD2. The germline gives CDR1 SQVTM, CDR2 ANQGSEA. This CDR3 is 13 amino acids long. The V gene end was trimmed by 7 bases and the J gene end by 3 bases; junction bases not matched to a gene: 8. CDR3 bases: TGCAGCGCCGCAGCGGGAGCAGGCTACGAGCAGTACTTC. Residues: CSAAAGAGYEQYF.

This clonotype was counted once. The gene calls are TRBV5-1 and TRBJ2-3, with TRBD2 matching over 8 bases. V lost 6 bases to trimming and J lost 5 bases; unmatched junction nucleotides: 8. This CDR3 has 14 residues. The germline gives CDR1 SGHRS, CDR2 YFSETQ. The DNA of the CDR3 is TGCGCCAGCAAGCCGGGGGGGGTAGAAGATACGCAGTATTTT. It encodes CASKPGGVEDTQYF.

Points on this clonotype: Possible read error: a much larger clone is one base away. The chain joins TRBV4-1 to TRBJ1-1; D remains unclear. The CDR3 extends over 17 amino acids. Germline loops: CDR1 MGHRA, CDR2 YSYEKL. With 0 bases removed from V and 3 bases from J, the gap between germline ends came to 17 bases. Here the CDR3 DNA reads TGCGCCAGCAGCCAAGATTGGGCAGATGCTATGGACACTGAAGCTTTCTTT. It is translated as CASSQDWADAMDTEAFF.

The J gene is TRBJ2-1, the V gene TRBV7-9; D is uncertain. The CDR3 runs to 9 residues. Germline V gene lookup returns CDR1 SEHNR and CDR2 FQNEAQ (reference sequence). The V gene lost 11 bases and the J gene lost 5 bases, with 4 bases spanning the gap. The CDR3 region is CADNNEQFF. DNA of the CDR3: TGTGCCGATAACAATGAGCAGTTCTTC.

This clonotype came up a few times. This chain connects TRBV24-1 to TRBJ2-1; D is possibly TRBD2 (6 bases). V dropped 5 bases and J dropped 6 bases, with 19 bases sitting between them. The CDR3 is made up of 16 amino acids. Germline CDR1 and CDR2: KGHDR and SFDVKD. The CDR3 coding sequence is TGTGCCACCAGTGGGCCGACCGGCGGGGTGAGCAATGAGCAGTTCTTC. Translation: CATSGPTGGVSNEQFF.

Comments on this clonotype: Possible read error: a much larger clone is one base away. The J gene is TRBJ2-7, the V gene TRBV7-9, with a tentative D call TRBD2 (6 bases). Per germline, CDR1 SEHNR and CDR2 FQNEAQ (reference sequence). V was pared by 4 bases and J by 2 bases, with 12 bases between. This CDR3 contains 14 residues. CDR3 sequence reads: CASSSEGFAYEQYF. The CDR3 nucleotides are TGTGCCAGCAGCTCGGAGGGGTTTGCCTACGAGCAGTACTTC.

On this clonotype itself: This may stem from a read error, because a much larger clone lies one nucleotide away. The genes are TRBV28 and TRBJ2-7; the match to TRBD1 covers 11 bases. The CDR3 is made up of 16 amino acids. Germline-derived CDR1 and CDR2 are MDHEN and SYDVKM. The CDR3 DNA reads TGTGCCAGCAGACCAATTCGGACAGGGGGCATCTACGAGCAGAACTTC. Amino acids: CASRPIRTGGIYEQNF. The full variable domain, its missing parts supplied by reference TRBV28 and TRBJ2-7, is DVKVTQSSRYLVKRTGEKVFLECVQDMDHENMFWYRQDPGLGLRLIYFSYDVKMKEKGDIPEGYSVSREKKERFSLILESASTNQTSMYLCASRPIRTGGIYEQNFGPGTRLTVT.

This clonotype was seen just once. V and J are TRBV4-3 and TRBJ2-2; no reliable D call. CDR1 is LGHNA, CDR2 YSLEER, per germline. The CDR3 runs to 18 residues. Trimming cost V 0 bases and J 4 bases, with 18 bases left between them. This CDR3 is CASSQDVVGRDPTGELFF. CDR3 DNA sequence: TGCGCCAGCAGCCAAGATGTCGTAGGCAGAGACCCCACCGGGGAGCTGTTTTTT.

This clonotype came up a few times. The chain recombines TRBV7-9 with TRBJ2-5; the D is unclear. The CDR3 is 14 residues long. The germline CDR1 and CDR2 sequences are SEHNR and FQNEAQ (reference sequence). Trimming took 2 bases from V and 4 from J, leaving 11 bases between them. The CDR3 spells CASSLNVLPETQYF. The CDR3 nucleotides are TGTGCCAGCAGCTTAAATGTTCTCCCAGAGACCCAGTACTTC. Supplemented by reference TRBV7-9 and TRBJ2-5, the full variable domain reads DTGVSQNPRHKITKRGQNVTFRCDPISEHNRLYWYRQTLGQGPEFLTYFQNEAQLEKSRLLSDRFSAERPKGSFSTLEIQRTEQGDSAMYLCASSLNVLPETQYFGPGTRLLVL.

V and J are TRBV20-1 and TRBJ2-5; 8 nucleotides line up with TRBD1. CDR1 is DFQATT and CDR2 is SNEGSKA in the germline V gene (reference sequence). The junction had 6 bases not matched to a gene; V was cut back by 0 bases and J by 0 bases. This CDR3 has 16 residues. For the CDR3, the DNA is TGCAGTGCTAGAGATGCGCAGGGGGCGAACCAAGAGACCCAGTACTTC. Translated, it gives CSARDAQGANQETQYF.

This clonotype occurred many times. The chain couples TRBV6-2 or TRBV6-3 to TRBJ2-3; 10 bases align to TRBD2. Trimming cost V 8 bases and J 6 bases; bases outside gene matches: 5. CDR1 is MNHEY and CDR2 is SVGEGT in the germline V gene. The CDR3 extends over 13 amino acids. The CDR3 coding sequence is TGTGCCAGCTTTACTAGCGGGGCGGATACGCAGTATTTT. The encoded protein is CASFTSGADTQYF.

The gene calls are TRBV7-9 and TRBJ2-7; weak D call: TRBD2 (6 bases). V was shortened by 4 bases and J by 3 bases, with 7 bases between the two germline ends. The germline CDR1 and CDR2 sequences are SEHNR and FQNEAQ (reference sequence). The CDR3 sequence is 12 residues long. Here the CDR3 DNA reads TGTGCCAGCAGCTGGGAGGTCTACGAGCAGTACTTC. It translates to CASSWEVYEQYF.

This clonotype was recorded a few times. The gene calls are TRBV6-2 or TRBV6-3 and TRBJ1-5; D remains ambiguous. Germline CDR1 MNHEY, CDR2 SVGEGT. This CDR3 is 14 amino acids long. V was clipped by 2 bases and J by 3 bases, with 8 bases between them. The CDR3 DNA is TGTGCCAGCAGTTACGTCCAGACCAATCAGCCCCAGCATTTT. Residues: CASSYVQTNQPQHF.